The rows below give T cell receptor beta chains drawn from one sample of a study of blood T cell repertoires in COVID-19. Produced via immunoSEQ multiplex PCR; TCRdb's table is partial and in-frame only. The data contain 200,000 to 300,000 clones, more than 75% of them singletons. The source material was PBMCs or T cells enriched from blood (not recorded which). Every receptor here comes from a middle-aged woman with acute COVID-19. Each CDR3 is given with its conserved first and last residue. The order of the fields is CDR3 length, V gene, clone size, D gene, J gene, CDR3 protein, CDR3 DNA. The D gene is left open where the match is weak. Rows may omit the clone size; those that give it use once, few, many or a size class.

cdr3_length: 16
v_call: TRBV4-1
clone_size: NA
d_call: NA
j_call: TRBJ2-3
cdr3_aa: CASSRQNLVGTDTQYF
cdr3_nt: TGCGCCAGCAGCCGACAGAACTTGGTGGGCACAGATACGCAGTATTTT

cdr3_length: 13
v_call: TRBV6-5
clone_size: NA
d_call: TRBD1
j_call: TRBJ1-4
cdr3_aa: CASKGQGNEKLFF
cdr3_nt: TGTGCCAGCAAAGGACAGGGTAACGAAAAACTGTTTTTT

cdr3_length: 18
v_call: TRBV7-8
clone_size: NA
d_call: NA
j_call: TRBJ1-6
cdr3_aa: CASSLAGRVASYNSPLHF
cdr3_nt: TGTGCCAGCAGCTTAGCTGGGAGGGTAGCATCCTATAATTCACCCCTCCACTTT

cdr3_length: 14
v_call: TRBV6-5
clone_size: NA
d_call: TRBD1
j_call: TRBJ2-3
cdr3_aa: CASGGGQGWDTQYF
cdr3_nt: TGTGCCAGCGGGGGGGGACAGGGTTGGGATACGCAGTATTTT

cdr3_length: 17
v_call: TRBV6-1
clone_size: NA
d_call: TRBD2
j_call: TRBJ2-5
cdr3_aa: CASSERASGSRQETQYF
cdr3_nt: TGTGCCAGCAGTGAGAGGGCTAGCGGGAGTCGTCAAGAGACCCAGTACTTC

cdr3_length: 14
v_call: TRBV2
clone_size: NA
d_call: TRBD1
j_call: TRBJ2-5
cdr3_aa: CASRKDRLRETQYF
cdr3_nt: TGTGCCAGCAGAAAGGACAGGTTGCGGGAGACCCAGTACTTC

cdr3_length: 14
v_call: TRBV5-4
clone_size: NA
d_call: NA
j_call: TRBJ2-7
cdr3_aa: CASSYFGGSYEQYF
cdr3_nt: TGTGCCAGCAGCTACTTCGGCGGATCCTACGAGCAGTACTTC

cdr3_length: 17
v_call: TRBV14
clone_size: NA
d_call: TRBD2
j_call: TRBJ2-5
cdr3_aa: CASSSPLAGRAQETQYF
cdr3_nt: TGTGCCAGCAGCAGCCCCCTAGCGGGGAGGGCCCAAGAGACCCAGTACTTC

cdr3_length: 16
v_call: TRBV7-9
clone_size: NA
d_call: NA
j_call: TRBJ2-6
cdr3_aa: CASSIPKRAGANVLTF
cdr3_nt: TGTGCCAGCAGCATCCCGAAGCGGGCTGGGGCCAACGTCCTGACTTTC

cdr3_length: 15
v_call: TRBV9
clone_size: NA
d_call: TRBD2
j_call: TRBJ2-7
cdr3_aa: CASSAPGGSGYEQYF
cdr3_nt: TGTGCCAGCAGCGCCCCGGGGGGTAGCGGCTACGAGCAGTACTTC

cdr3_length: 14
v_call: TRBV2
clone_size: NA
d_call: TRBD2
j_call: TRBJ2-5
cdr3_aa: CASSEALAEETQYF
cdr3_nt: TGTGCCAGCAGTGAAGCACTAGCGGAAGAGACCCAGTACTTC

cdr3_length: 15
v_call: TRBV10-3
clone_size: NA
d_call: TRBD1
j_call: TRBJ2-2
cdr3_aa: CAIRGQGGNTGELFF
cdr3_nt: TGTGCCATCAGAGGACAGGGGGGAAACACCGGGGAGCTGTTTTTT

cdr3_length: 17
v_call: TRBV18
clone_size: NA
d_call: NA
j_call: TRBJ1-2
cdr3_aa: CASSPLPGTRFNYGYTF
cdr3_nt: TGTGCCAGCTCACCACTTCCCGGGACACGATTTAACTATGGCTACACCTTC

cdr3_length: 15
v_call: TRBV4-1
clone_size: NA
d_call: TRBD2
j_call: TRBJ2-2
cdr3_aa: CASSQIAGVGGELFF
cdr3_nt: TGCGCCAGCAGCCAAATTGCGGGAGTCGGCGGGGAGCTGTTTTTT

cdr3_length: 18
v_call: TRBV7-7
clone_size: NA
d_call: TRBD2
j_call: TRBJ2-2
cdr3_aa: CASSLGPLTSGSTGELFF
cdr3_nt: TGTGCTAGCAGCTTAGGTCCCCTTACTAGCGGAAGCACCGGGGAGCTGTTTTTT

cdr3_length: 16
v_call: TRBV15
clone_size: NA
d_call: TRBD1
j_call: TRBJ1-4
cdr3_aa: CATSPGTGPPLEKLFF
cdr3_nt: TGTGCCACCAGCCCCGGGACAGGGCCGCCTCTCGAAAAACTGTTTTTT

cdr3_length: 15
v_call: TRBV19
clone_size: NA
d_call: NA
j_call: TRBJ2-1
cdr3_aa: CASSPNRETLNEQFF
cdr3_nt: TGTGCCAGTAGTCCGAATCGGGAGACGCTCAATGAGCAGTTCTTC

cdr3_length: 15
v_call: TRBV11-3
clone_size: NA
d_call: NA
j_call: TRBJ2-5
cdr3_aa: CASSLRGLSTETQYF
cdr3_nt: TGTGCCAGCAGCTTGCGCGGACTGTCCACAGAGACCCAGTACTTC

cdr3_length: 14
v_call: TRBV6-5
clone_size: NA
d_call: NA
j_call: TRBJ2-2
cdr3_aa: CASTRQGNTGELFF
cdr3_nt: TGTGCCAGCACCCGTCAGGGTAACACCGGGGAGCTGTTTTTT

cdr3_length: 18
v_call: TRBV13
clone_size: once
d_call: TRBD2
j_call: TRBJ2-1
cdr3_aa: CASSLVVTGLGNYNEQFF
cdr3_nt: TGTGCCAGCAGCTTAGTGGTGACGGGACTAGGAAACTACAATGAGCAGTTCTTC

cdr3_length: 15
v_call: TRBV9
clone_size: NA
d_call: NA
j_call: TRBJ2-3
cdr3_aa: CASSVVGLPTDTQYF
cdr3_nt: TGTGCCAGCAGCGTAGTTGGACTACCTACAGATACGCAGTATTTT

cdr3_length: 16
v_call: TRBV7-9
clone_size: NA
d_call: NA
j_call: TRBJ2-7
cdr3_aa: CASSLMAGLETYEQYF
cdr3_nt: TGTGCCAGCAGCTTAATGGCAGGGTTGGAAACCTACGAGCAGTACTTC

cdr3_length: 19
v_call: TRBV10-3
clone_size: NA
d_call: TRBD2
j_call: TRBJ2-1
cdr3_aa: CAISESSVFEAGGYNEQFF
cdr3_nt: TGTGCCATCAGTGAGTCCTCCGTTTTCGAAGCGGGAGGGTACAATGAGCAGTTCTTC

cdr3_length: 12
v_call: TRBV9
clone_size: NA
d_call: NA
j_call: TRBJ1-3
cdr3_aa: CASSLDGLTIYF
cdr3_nt: TGTGCCAGCAGCCTAGACGGACTCACCATATATTTT

cdr3_length: 13
v_call: TRBV7-2
clone_size: NA
d_call: NA
j_call: TRBJ1-1
cdr3_aa: CASSLVSGEEAFF
cdr3_nt: TGTGCCAGCAGCTTAGTTTCCGGGGAGGAAGCTTTCTTT

cdr3_length: 14
v_call: TRBV13
clone_size: NA
d_call: NA
j_call: TRBJ2-1
cdr3_aa: CASSSPGESNEQFF
cdr3_nt: TGTGCCAGCAGCTCCCCGGGGGAGTCAAATGAGCAGTTCTTC

cdr3_length: 14
v_call: TRBV5-8
clone_size: NA
d_call: NA
j_call: TRBJ2-3
cdr3_aa: CASSLPGGTDTQYF
cdr3_nt: TGTGCCAGCAGCTTACCAGGGGGCACAGATACGCAGTATTTT

cdr3_length: 14
v_call: TRBV10-2
clone_size: once
d_call: NA
j_call: TRBJ1-2
cdr3_aa: CASSESGTTRGYTF
cdr3_nt: TGCGCCAGCAGTGAGTCCGGGACAACGAGGGGCTACACCTTC

cdr3_length: 15
v_call: TRBV10-3
clone_size: NA
d_call: TRBD1
j_call: TRBJ1-2
cdr3_aa: CAISKSGQGVYGYTF
cdr3_nt: TGTGCCATCAGCAAGAGTGGACAGGGGGTCTATGGCTACACCTTC

cdr3_length: 14
v_call: TRBV3-1/TRBV3-2
clone_size: NA
d_call: NA
j_call: TRBJ1-2
cdr3_aa: CASSQDQSLRGYTF
cdr3_nt: TGTGCCAGCAGCCAAGATCAAAGTCTGCGTGGCTACACCTTC

cdr3_length: 13
v_call: TRBV7-3
clone_size: NA
d_call: NA
j_call: TRBJ1-5
cdr3_aa: CASSLNRDQPQHF
cdr3_nt: TGTGCCAGCAGCTTAAATCGGGATCAGCCCCAGCATTTT